This TCR beta chain was captured in a study of CD8+ T cells in alopecia areata. Whole-study results and caveats: Within the top 100, expanded CD8+ clones significantly decreased with tofacitinib, as did scalp clonality. With just one nonresponder, it is still uncertain whether baseline CD8+ expansion relates to response.

Note on this clone: Its antigen remains unknown.

The germline CDR1 and CDR2 sequences are MNHNY and SVGAGI (reference sequence). V lost 7 bases to trimming and J lost 4 bases; unmatched junction nucleotides: 9. The CDR3 totals 15 residues. The sequencing template was cDNA reverse transcribed from extracted RNA. TCRdb keeps only in-frame clones here, not all; method: immunoSEQ multiplex PCR. Found here are more than 95,000 clones, about 59% of them singletons; the top ten hold under 7.5%. Treatment meaning: oral pan-JAK inhibitor, 5-10 mg twice daily. This receptor was identified in a human donor with alopecia areata. The J gene is TRBJ1-1, the V gene TRBV6-6; TRBD1 matches at 10 bases. The sequenced sample was CD4+ T cells sorted from blood, obtained at week 4, from a patient treated with tofacitinib. The CDR3, as DNA: TGTGCCAGCAACCTACCGGGACAGGGGCTCACTGAAGCTTTCTTT. Translated, it gives CASNLPGQGLTEAFF.